The following is a TCR beta chain sequence with its context. Antigen specificity is unknown. The sample belongs to a study of regulatory and conventional T cells in RAG deficiency. Germline values: CDR1 MDHEN, CDR2 SYDVKM. V gave up 7 bases and J gave up 4 bases; unmatched junction bases: 13. The CDR3 is 17 amino acids. The assay was immunoSEQ multiplex PCR, and TCRdb's table has in-frame clones only and misses some. The top ten hold approximately 1.5% of the sample, which has over 10,000 clones, around 94% seen once. Blood CD4+ CD25-high CD127-low regulatory T cells supplied the genomic DNA template. General study findings and limits: RAG-deficient patients showed markedly lower Shannon entropy and higher Simpson indices than control T-cell subsets. Omenn patients showed >85% Treg-Tconv overlap and shorter CDR3 lengths.

These sequences were also reported in another study, on regulatory T cells. That paper states: Amplification used 52 TRBV primers and 13 TRBJ primers. Regulatory T cells showed the strongest V-J pair restriction and V/J gene skewing among patient repertoires.

This chain joins TRBV28 and TRBJ1-2; 12 nucleotides line up with TRBD1. Sample: CD127- CD25+ CD4+ Tregs sorted from blood. This receptor was identified in a human donor in good health. The CDR3 loop reads CASTSGTGGLIGYGYTF. CDR3 sequence (DNA): TGTGCCAGCACTTCCGGGACAGGGGGCCTGATTGGCTATGGCTACACCTTC.